This TCR beta chain stems from a study of tumor-infiltrating lymphocytes in primary liver carcinoma. At the level of the study: Tumor staging was T1-T3 N0M0; sizes spanned about 4.2 to 11 cm across. Samples produced roughly 3.65 to 8 million productive TCRbeta reads, comparable across tissue types. Study findings and constraints: Tumor region pairs overlapped more than did tumor-adjacent and tumor-blood pairs.

Of note for this clonotype: The antigen is unknown.

Both blood RNA, taken from unsorted whole blood, and germline DNA were extracted. Patients were treatment-naive with chronic HBV infection. cDNA specific to TCR beta was made from 500 to 650 ng of total RNA, with a constant-region primer employed for priming. Nested multiplex PCR, run for three rounds with slightly modified ARM-PCR, yielded TCR beta libraries. Running 9 to 10 cycles apiece, the first two PCR rounds relied on TRBV1-TRBV30 forward primers together with a C-beta reverse primer. TCRdb re-called the multiplex PCR reads with MiXCR, one entry per CDR3 protein. The sample contains about 180,000 distinct CDR3 sequences, around 60% of which appear only once. The V and J ends lost 0 bases and 7 bases respectively, with 8 bases between them. This CDR3 region has 13 residues. Per germline, CDR1 SGHKS and CDR2 YYEKEE (reference sequence).

The sequenced sample consisted of peripheral blood. The rearrangement links TRBV5-5 to TRBJ1-3, with no clear D. This sequence originates from a man aged 35 to 55 with primary liver carcinoma and hepatitis B virus infection. The CDR3 sequence: CASSLDSANTIYF. The CDR3 DNA reads as TGTGCCAGCAGCTTGGATTCCGCGAACACCATATATTTT. The entire variable domain, with the rest obtained from reference TRBV5-5 and TRBJ1-3, is as follows: DAGVTQSPTHLIKTRGQQVTLRCSPISGHKSVSWYQQVLGQGPQFIFQYYEKEERGRGNFPDRFSARQFPNYSSELNVNALLLGDSALYLCASSLDSANTIYFGEGSWLTVV.